These 23 T cell receptor beta chains came from one sample sequenced in a study of beta chain features in type 1 diabetes. Sequencing targeted expressed TCRB transcripts, as all isolated RNA had been reverse transcribed. Profiled with immunoSEQ multiplex PCR; TCRdb holds only in-frame clones, not every one. The table has about 930,000 clones, 15% to 20% seen once. Sequenced: naive CD4+ T cells from blood. The receptors stem from a woman in her late teens or twenties in good health.

V usage is TRBV27 and J usage is TRBJ1-1; 7 nucleotides match TRBD1. Germline V lookup: CDR1 MNHEY, CDR2 SMNVEV (reference sequence). This CDR3 comprises 17 residues. V trimming: 5 bases; J trimming: 0 bases; junction bases outside the gene matches: 12. The CDR3, as DNA: TGTGCCAGCAGTAATAGATACAGGGGTCGTGTGAACACTGAAGCTTTCTTT. This gives the protein CASSNRYRGRVNTEAFF.

This clone was counted a few times. V usage is TRBV19 and J usage is TRBJ2-5, with D perhaps assigned TRBD1 or TRBD2 (5 bases each). The V end was cut by 3 bases, the J end by 2 bases, with 13 bases between. This CDR3 region has 15 residues. Germline assignment: CDR1 LNHDA and CDR2 SQIVND (reference sequence). CDR3 nucleotide sequence: TGTGCCAGTAGTATTATCCCGGGACGACAAGAGACCCAGTACTTC. As protein: CASSIIPGRQETQYF.

This clone turned up a few times. This chain connects TRBV5-4 to TRBJ2-7, with TRBD2 identical over 9 bases. With V trimmed by 2 bases and J by 3 bases, 9 bases remained unmatched. Germline loops: CDR1 SGHNT, CDR2 YYREEE (reference sequence). There are 16 residues in the CDR3. CDR3 protein: CASSLGGTSMVYEQYF. CDR3 DNA: TGTGCCAGCAGCTTAGGCGGGACTAGCATGGTCTACGAGCAGTACTTC. Variable domain in full (rest from reference TRBV5-4 and TRBJ2-7): ETGVTQSPTHLIKTRGQQVTLRCSSQSGHNTVSWYQQALGQGPQFIFQYYREEENGRGNFPPRFSGLQFPNYSSELNVNALELDDSALYLCASSLGGTSMVYEQYFGPGTRLTVT.

This rearrangement joins TRBV19 to TRBJ1-2, with TRBD1 matching 7 bases. The V gene end was trimmed by 4 bases and the J gene end by 7 bases; junction bases not matched to a gene: 3. The germline V gene encodes CDR1 LNHDA and CDR2 SQIVND (reference sequence). There are 12 residues in the CDR3. CDR3 sequence: CASSKGAFGYTF. In DNA form, the CDR3 reads TGTGCCAGTAGTAAGGGGGCATTTGGCTACACCTTC. Based on the CDR3 plus reference TRBV19 and TRBJ1-2, the full variable domain is DGGITQSPKYLFRKEGQNVTLSCEQNLNHDAMYWYRQDPGQGLRLIYYSQIVNDFQKGDIAEGYSVSREKKESFPLTVTSAQKNPTAFYLCASSKGAFGYTFGSGTRLTVV.

The DNA for the CDR3 is TGTGCCAGCAGCTTGCAAAGATCCGGACAGCAAGAGACCCAGTACTTC. It codes for CASSLQRSGQQETQYF. The chain is built from TRBV5-4 and TRBJ2-5, with D maybe TRBD1 (6 bases). The germline CDR1 and CDR2 sequences are SGHNT and YYREEE (reference sequence). There are 16 residues in the CDR3. Trimming removed 1 base from V and 2 bases from J, with 15 bases in between.

In its sample, this clone was seen a few times. The chain has TRBV28 and TRBJ2-1, with 12 nucleotides matching TRBD2. The CDR3 covers 15 residues. With 7 bases clipped from V and 5 bases from J, the junction kept 6 bases outside the gene matches. Germline V gene data show CDR1 as MDHEN and CDR2 as SYDVKM. CDR3 amino acids: CASKHGTSGHNEQFF. The DNA of the CDR3 is TGTGCCAGCAAACACGGGACTAGCGGGCACAATGAGCAGTTCTTC.

This clone turned up a few times. The chain has TRBV9 and TRBJ2-4, with 7 bases identical to TRBD1. The CDR3 spans 16 residues. With V trimmed by 1 base and J by 5 bases, 9 bases remained unmatched. Germline V gives CDR1 SGDLS, CDR2 YYNGEE. The CDR3: CASSVRDRGGENIQYF. As DNA, the CDR3 is TGTGCCAGCAGCGTACGCGACAGAGGGGGCGAAAACATTCAGTACTTC.

V usage is TRBV6-1 and J usage is TRBJ2-1, with TRBD2 matching 7 bases. This CDR3 has 15 residues. CDR1 MNHNS and CDR2 SASEGT come from the germline V gene. The ends lost 4 bases at V and 4 bases at J; junction bases unmatched: 7. The CDR3 loop reads CASSGYPAGYNEQFF. The DNA of the CDR3 is TGTGCCAGCAGTGGCTACCCAGCGGGATACAATGAGCAGTTCTTC.

The chain joins TRBV4-1 to TRBJ2-1; D not certain. Germline lookup yields CDR1 MGHRA and CDR2 YSYEKL. V lost 4 bases to trimming and J lost 6 bases, with 10 bases between them. The CDR3 runs to 13 residues. In DNA form, the CDR3 reads TGCGCCAGCAGCCCTCTTACGGTCAATGAGCAGTTCTTC. Its translation: CASSPLTVNEQFF.

CDR3 loop: CASSSAWGDYEQYF. The CDR3 DNA sequence: TGTGCCAGCAGTTCCGCCTGGGGGGACTACGAGCAGTACTTC. J is TRBJ2-7 and V is TRBV27; D is perhaps TRBD2 (6 bases). V lost 4 bases and J 3 bases, leaving 13 bases between the germline ends. Per the germline V gene, CDR1 is MNHEY and CDR2 is SMNVEV (reference sequence). There are 14 residues in the CDR3.

The V and J genes are TRBV5-4 and TRBJ2-2, with TRBD1 as a possible D gene (5 bases). This CDR3 comprises 14 residues. Germline assignment: CDR1 SGHNT and CDR2 YYREEE (reference sequence). Trimming took 4 bases from V and 4 from J, leaving 11 bases between them. The CDR3 loop is CASSLRVGTGELFF. Written as DNA, the CDR3 is TGTGCCAGCAGCCTCAGGGTGGGCACCGGGGAGCTGTTTTTT.

This clone was counted only a few times. The rearrangement uses TRBV4-2 and TRBJ1-2, with 7 bases aligning to TRBD1. Looked up from germline, CDR1 is LGHNA and CDR2 is YNFKEQ. The CDR3 length is 16 residues. J lost 4 bases, V lost 0 bases, and 8 bases had no gene match. The CDR3 reads CASSQEDAGQIYGYTF. Here the CDR3 DNA reads TGTGCCAGCAGCCAAGAAGATGCGGGACAGATCTATGGCTACACCTTC.

The V call is TRBV5-4, the J call TRBJ2-5; D could derive from TRBD1 or TRBD2 (5 bases each). The CDR3 covers 15 residues. CDR1 and CDR2 (germline): SGHNT, YYREEE (reference sequence). The V gene lost 0 bases and the J gene lost 5 bases, with 14 bases spanning the gap. DNA for the CDR3: TGTGCCAGCAGCTTGGGAGGGACCATCAGCGAGACCCAGTACTTC. It specifies CASSLGGTISETQYF.

The chain uses TRBV28 and TRBJ1-2; a possible D gene is TRBD1 (5 bases). The V gene's germline CDR1 is MDHEN and CDR2 SYDVKM. The ends were cut back, 3 bases at V and 2 bases at J, with 13 bases in the middle. The CDR3 is 15 amino acids. The chain's CDR3 is CASSFWAGKNYGYTF. Written as DNA, the CDR3 is TGTGCCAGCAGTTTCTGGGCAGGGAAAAACTATGGCTACACCTTC.

The V call is TRBV28, the J call TRBJ1-5; 8 nucleotides match TRBD1. CDR1 MDHEN and CDR2 SYDVKM come from the germline V gene. The CDR3 contains 16 residues. The V gene end was trimmed by 8 bases and the J gene end by 1 base; junction bases not matched to a gene: 10. The CDR3: CASADRGVSSNQPQHF. The CDR3 DNA reads as TGTGCCAGCGCCGACAGGGGAGTATCGAGCAATCAGCCCCAGCATTTT.

The table lists this clone with a few counts. The rearrangement links TRBV7-3 to TRBJ2-1; 8 bases match TRBD1. V trimming: 2 bases; J trimming: 6 bases; junction bases outside the gene matches: 6. The CDR3 contains 15 residues. Germline loops: CDR1 SGHTA, CDR2 FQGTGA. As DNA, the CDR3 is TGTGCCAGCAGCTTAGTTTTCAGGGGGCTCAATGAGCAGTTCTTC. Translation: CASSLVFRGLNEQFF. Using reference TRBV7-3 and TRBJ2-1 for the parts outside the CDR3, the full variable domain is GAGVSQTPSNKVTEKGKYVELRCDPISGHTALYWYRQSLGQGPEFLIYFQGTGAADDSGLPNDRFFAVRPEGSVSTLKIQRTERGDSAVYLCASSLVFRGLNEQFFGPGTRLTVL.

The gene calls are TRBV7-6 and TRBJ2-7, with D unclear. The germline V and J ends were trimmed by 5 bases and 4 bases, with 12 bases remaining between them. The V gene's germline CDR1 is SGHVS and CDR2 FNYEAQ. The CDR3 is made up of 13 amino acids. CDR3 in amino acids: CASSAPGQYEQYF. The CDR3 nucleotides are TGTGCCAGCAGCGCCCCCGGGCAGTACGAGCAGTACTTC.

This clone was recorded a few times. The chain is built from TRBV2 and TRBJ2-4, with 11 bases identical to TRBD2. CDR3 size: 15 residues. CDR1 is SNHLY, CDR2 FYNNEI, per germline. The V segment lost 6 bases and the J segment 6 bases; nucleotides outside the gene matches: 7. As DNA, the CDR3 is TGTGCCAGCAGCCTGGGACTAGCGGTTGGAAACATTCAGTACTTC. Translating it yields CASSLGLAVGNIQYF.

This chain uses TRBV15 with TRBJ2-5; 9 bases are shared with TRBD1. The V segment lost 1 base and the J segment 4 bases; nucleotides outside the gene matches: 10. This CDR3 comprises 17 residues. CDR1 LNHNV and CDR2 YYDKDF come from the germline V gene (reference sequence). CDR3 amino acids: CATSRGRDRVMGETQYF. CDR3 bases: TGTGCCACCAGCAGAGGCCGGGACAGGGTAATGGGAGAGACCCAGTACTTC.

The chain carries TRBV10-3 and TRBJ1-5; no definite D call. The germline V gene has CDR1 ENHRY and CDR2 SYGVKD. V lost 5 bases, J lost 7 bases, and 12 bases lay in between. CDR3 length: 13 amino acids. The chain's CDR3 is CAISQRLGQPQHF. CDR3 nucleotides: TGTGCCATCAGTCAGAGGCTGGGGCAGCCCCAGCATTTT.

Only a few counts were recorded for this clone. The V and J genes are TRBV5-1 and TRBJ2-2; 7 bases map to TRBD2. Trimming at V came to 3 bases and at J to 5 bases, leaving 13 bases not matched to a gene. Germline-derived CDR1 and CDR2 are SGHRS and YFSETQ. The CDR3 has 17 residues. CDR3 protein: CASSSRGAAGWTGELFF. In DNA, the CDR3 is TGCGCCAGCAGCTCTCGAGGGGCAGCGGGATGGACCGGGGAGCTGTTTTTT.

A few counts support this clone. The chain combines TRBV7-9 with TRBJ1-1; 7 bases agree with TRBD1. Germline V gene sequence: CDR1 SEHNR, CDR2 FQNEAQ (reference sequence). This CDR3 is 18 amino acids long. Unmatched junction bases numbered 11, after V lost 1 base and J lost 0 bases. CDR3 nucleotides: TGTGCCAGCAGCTTAGGCCTTAAGAGACAGGGTTTGAACACTGAAGCTTTCTTT. This gives the protein CASSLGLKRQGLNTEAFF.

This chain uses TRBV11-3 with TRBJ2-1, with unresolved D. This CDR3 spans 12 amino acids. Germline values: CDR1 SGHNT, CDR2 YENEEA. The V and J ends lost 5 bases and 8 bases respectively, with 10 bases between them. CDR3 loop: CASSAQKDEQFF. The CDR3 region has the DNA TGTGCCAGCAGCGCTCAAAAGGATGAGCAGTTCTTC. Drawing the rest from reference TRBV11-3 and TRBJ2-1, the complete variable domain is EAGVVQSPRYKIIEKKQPVAFWCNPISGHNTLYWYLQNLGQGPELLIRYENEEAVDDSQLPKDRFSAERLKGVDSTLKIQPAELGDSAVYLCASSAQKDEQFFGPGTRLTVL.